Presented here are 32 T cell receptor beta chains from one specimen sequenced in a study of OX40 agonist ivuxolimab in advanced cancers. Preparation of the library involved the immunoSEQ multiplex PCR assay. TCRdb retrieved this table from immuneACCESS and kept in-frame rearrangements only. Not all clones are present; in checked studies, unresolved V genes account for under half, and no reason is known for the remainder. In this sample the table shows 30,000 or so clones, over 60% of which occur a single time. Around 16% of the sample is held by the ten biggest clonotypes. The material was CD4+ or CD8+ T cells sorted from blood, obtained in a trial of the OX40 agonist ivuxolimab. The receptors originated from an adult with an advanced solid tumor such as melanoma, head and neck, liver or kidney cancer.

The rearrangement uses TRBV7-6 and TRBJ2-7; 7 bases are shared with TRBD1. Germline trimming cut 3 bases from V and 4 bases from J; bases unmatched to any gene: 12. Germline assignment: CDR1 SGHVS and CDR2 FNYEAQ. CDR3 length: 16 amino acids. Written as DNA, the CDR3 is TGTGCCAGCAGCTTGATGCAAGGGACAGCCGCTTACGAGCAGTACTTC. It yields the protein CASSLMQGTAAYEQYF.

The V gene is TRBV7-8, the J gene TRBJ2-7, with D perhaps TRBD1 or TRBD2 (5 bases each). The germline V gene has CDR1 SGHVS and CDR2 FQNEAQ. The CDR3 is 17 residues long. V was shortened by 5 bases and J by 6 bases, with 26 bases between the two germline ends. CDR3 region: CASSQPFEGRIQVEQYF. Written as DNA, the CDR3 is TGTGCCAGCAGCCAACCGTTTGAGGGGCGCATTCAGGTCGAGCAGTACTTC.

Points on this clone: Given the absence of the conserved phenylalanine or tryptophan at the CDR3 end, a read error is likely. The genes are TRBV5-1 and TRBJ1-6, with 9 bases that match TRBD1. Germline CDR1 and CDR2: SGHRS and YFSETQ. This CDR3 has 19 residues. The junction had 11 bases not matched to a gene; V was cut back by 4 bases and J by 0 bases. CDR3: CASSTGTGTPSSYNSPLHL. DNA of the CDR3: TGCGCCAGCAGCACCGGGACAGGGACCCCTAGCTCCTATAATTCACCCCTCCACCTT.

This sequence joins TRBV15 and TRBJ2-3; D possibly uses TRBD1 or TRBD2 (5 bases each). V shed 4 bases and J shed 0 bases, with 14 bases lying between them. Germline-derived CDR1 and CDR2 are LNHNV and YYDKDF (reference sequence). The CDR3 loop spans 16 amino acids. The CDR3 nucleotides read TGTGCCACCAGCACTCTCGGGACGGTCAGCACAGATACGCAGTATTTT. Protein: CATSTLGTVSTDTQYF.

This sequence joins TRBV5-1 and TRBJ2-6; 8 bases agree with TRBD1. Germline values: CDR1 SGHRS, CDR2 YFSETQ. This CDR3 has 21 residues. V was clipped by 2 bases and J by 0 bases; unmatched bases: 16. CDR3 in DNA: TGCGCCAGCAGCTTCCAAGGGACAGGTCTCCTCTTTCTCTCTGGGGCCAACGTCCTGACTTTC. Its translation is CASSFQGTGLLFLSGANVLTF.

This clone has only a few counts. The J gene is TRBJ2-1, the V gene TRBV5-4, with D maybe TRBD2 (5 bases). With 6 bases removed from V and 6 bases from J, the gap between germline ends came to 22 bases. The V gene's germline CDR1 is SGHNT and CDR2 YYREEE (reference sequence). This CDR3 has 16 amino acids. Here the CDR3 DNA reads TGTGCCAGCACCAACAACTTCATGGACGGACTCAATGAGCAGTTCTTC. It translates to CASTNNFMDGLNEQFF.

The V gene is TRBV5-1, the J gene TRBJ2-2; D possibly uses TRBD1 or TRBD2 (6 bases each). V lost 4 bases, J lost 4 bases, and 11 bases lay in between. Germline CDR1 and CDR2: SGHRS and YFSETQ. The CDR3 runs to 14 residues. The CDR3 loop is CASSAGQATGELFF. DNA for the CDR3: TGCGCCAGCAGCGCGGGACAAGCCACCGGGGAGCTGTTTTTT.

CDR3 sequence (DNA): TGTGCCAGCAGCGATCCTCCAGAAAGGATTAACGAGCAGTACTTC. Its translation: CASSDPPERINEQYF. The J gene is TRBJ2-7, the V gene TRBV6-1; D gene ambiguous. This CDR3 has 15 amino acids. Trimming cost V 6 bases and J 5 bases, with 20 bases left between them. CDR1 MNHNS and CDR2 SASEGT come from the germline V gene.

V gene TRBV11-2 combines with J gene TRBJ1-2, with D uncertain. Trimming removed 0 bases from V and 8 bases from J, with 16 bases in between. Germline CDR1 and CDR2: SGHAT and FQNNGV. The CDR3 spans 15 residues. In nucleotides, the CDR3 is TGTGCCAGCAGCTTAGAGGCGGGGTCTTTGTGGGGCTACACCTTC. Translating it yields CASSLEAGSLWGYTF.

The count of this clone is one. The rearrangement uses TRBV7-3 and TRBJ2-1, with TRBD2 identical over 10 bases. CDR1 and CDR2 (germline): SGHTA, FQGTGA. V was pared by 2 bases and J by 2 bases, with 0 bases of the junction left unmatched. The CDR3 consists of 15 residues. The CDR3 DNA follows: TGTGCCAGCAGCTTAGGACTAGCGGCCTACAATGAGCAGTTCTTC. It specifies CASSLGLAAYNEQFF. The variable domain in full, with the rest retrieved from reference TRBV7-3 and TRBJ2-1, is GAGVSQTPSNKVTEKGKYVELRCDPISGHTALYWYRQSLGQGPEFLIYFQGTGAADDSGLPNDRFFAVRPEGSVSTLKIQRTERGDSAVYLCASSLGLAAYNEQFFGPGTRLTVL.

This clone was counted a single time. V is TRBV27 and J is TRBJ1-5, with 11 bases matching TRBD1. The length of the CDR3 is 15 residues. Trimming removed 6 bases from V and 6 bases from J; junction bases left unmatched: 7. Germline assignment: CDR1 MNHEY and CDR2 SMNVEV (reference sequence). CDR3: CASRPGQGAAQPQHF. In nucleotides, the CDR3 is TGTGCCAGCAGACCCGGACAGGGGGCGGCTCAGCCCCAGCATTTT.

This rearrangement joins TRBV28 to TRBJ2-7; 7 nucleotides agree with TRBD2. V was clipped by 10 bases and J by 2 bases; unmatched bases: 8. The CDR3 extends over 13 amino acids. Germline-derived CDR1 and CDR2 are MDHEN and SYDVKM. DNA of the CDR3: TGTGCCACGTTAACAGCGGGGCCCTACGAGCAGTACTTC. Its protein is CATLTAGPYEQYF.

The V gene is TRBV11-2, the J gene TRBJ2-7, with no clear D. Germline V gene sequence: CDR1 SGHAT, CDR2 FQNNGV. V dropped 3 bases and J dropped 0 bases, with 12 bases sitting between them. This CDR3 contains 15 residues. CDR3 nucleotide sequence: TGTGCCAGCAGCTTGGGCGGTCCTGGCTCCTACGAGCAGTACTTC. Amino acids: CASSLGGPGSYEQYF.

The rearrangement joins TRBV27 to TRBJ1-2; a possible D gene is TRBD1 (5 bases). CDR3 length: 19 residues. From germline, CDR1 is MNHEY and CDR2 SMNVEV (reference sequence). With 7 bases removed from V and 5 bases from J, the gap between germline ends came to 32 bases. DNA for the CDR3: TGTGCCAGCACCCGTTACCCCACAGGCAGACCAAGAACCGATTATGGCTACACCTTC. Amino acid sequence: CASTRYPTGRPRTDYGYTF.

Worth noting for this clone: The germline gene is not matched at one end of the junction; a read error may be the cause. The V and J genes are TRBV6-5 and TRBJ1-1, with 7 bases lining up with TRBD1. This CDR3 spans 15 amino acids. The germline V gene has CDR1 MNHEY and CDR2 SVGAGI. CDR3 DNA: TGTGCCAGCAGTTCCCCCTTGACAGGGAACTCTGAAGCTTTCTTT. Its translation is CASSSPLTGNSEAFF.

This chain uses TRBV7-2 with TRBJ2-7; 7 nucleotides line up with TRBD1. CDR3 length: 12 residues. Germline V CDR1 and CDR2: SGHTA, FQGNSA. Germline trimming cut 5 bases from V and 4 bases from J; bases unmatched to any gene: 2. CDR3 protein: CASSTQGYEQYF. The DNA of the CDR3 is TGTGCCAGCAGCACACAGGGGTACGAGCAGTACTTC.

The CDR3 sequence: CASSLEGSVSYTF. The CDR3 DNA reads TGCGCCAGCAGCTTGGAAGGGAGCGTTAGCTACACCTTC. The chain carries TRBV5-1 and TRBJ1-2; no clear D gene. V was trimmed by 0 bases and J by 9 bases, leaving 12 bases between them. CDR1 is SGHRS and CDR2 is YFSETQ in the germline V gene. The CDR3 covers 13 residues.

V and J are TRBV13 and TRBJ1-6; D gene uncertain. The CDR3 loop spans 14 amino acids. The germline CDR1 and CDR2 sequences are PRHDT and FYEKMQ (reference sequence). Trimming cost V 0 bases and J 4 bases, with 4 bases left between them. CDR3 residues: CASSLGQYNSPLHF. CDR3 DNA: TGTGCCAGCAGCTTAGGACAGTATAATTCACCCCTCCACTTT.

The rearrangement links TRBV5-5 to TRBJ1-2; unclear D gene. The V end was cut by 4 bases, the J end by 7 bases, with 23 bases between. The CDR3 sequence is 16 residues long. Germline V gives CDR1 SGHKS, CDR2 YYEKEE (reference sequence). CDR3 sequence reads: CASSQTPIRGEVGYTF. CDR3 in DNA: TGTGCCAGCAGCCAAACCCCCATACGTGGAGAGGTTGGCTACACCTTC. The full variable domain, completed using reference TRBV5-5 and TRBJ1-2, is DAGVTQSPTHLIKTRGQQVTLRCSPISGHKSVSWYQQVLGQGPQFIFQYYEKEERGRGNFPDRFSARQFPNYSSELNVNALLLGDSALYLCASSQTPIRGEVGYTFGSGTRLTVV.

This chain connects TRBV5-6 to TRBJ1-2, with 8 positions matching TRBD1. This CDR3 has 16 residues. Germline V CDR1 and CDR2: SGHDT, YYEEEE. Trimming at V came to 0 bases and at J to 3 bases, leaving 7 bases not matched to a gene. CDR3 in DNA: TGTGCCAGCAGCTTGGGTCGACAGGGGTGGGACTATGGCTACACCTTC. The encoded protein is CASSLGRQGWDYGYTF.

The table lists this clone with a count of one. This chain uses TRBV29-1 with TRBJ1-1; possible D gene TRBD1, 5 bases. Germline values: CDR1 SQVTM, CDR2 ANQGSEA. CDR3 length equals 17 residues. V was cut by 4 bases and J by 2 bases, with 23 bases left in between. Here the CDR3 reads CSVVFNRDPRVNTEAFF. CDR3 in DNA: TGCAGCGTTGTGTTCAACCGGGACCCGAGGGTAAACACTGAAGCTTTCTTT. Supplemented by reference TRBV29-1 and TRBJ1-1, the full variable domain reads SAVISQKPSRDICQRGTSLTIQCQVDSQVTMMFWYRQQPGQSLTLIATANQGSEATYESGFVIDKFPISRPNLTFSTLTVSNMSPEDSSIYLCSVVFNRDPRVNTEAFFGQGTRLTVV.

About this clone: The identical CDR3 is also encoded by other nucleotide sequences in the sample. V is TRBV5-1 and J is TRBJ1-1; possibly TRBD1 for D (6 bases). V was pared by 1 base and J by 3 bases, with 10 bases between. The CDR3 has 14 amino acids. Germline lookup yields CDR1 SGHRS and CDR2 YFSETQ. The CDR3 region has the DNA TGCGCCAGCAGCTTGCAGGGGTGGGACACTGAAGCTTTCTTT. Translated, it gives CASSLQGWDTEAFF.

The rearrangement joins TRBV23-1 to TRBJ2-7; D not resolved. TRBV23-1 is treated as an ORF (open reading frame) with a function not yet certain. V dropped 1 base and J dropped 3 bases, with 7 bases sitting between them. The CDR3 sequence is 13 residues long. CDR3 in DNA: TGCGCCAGCAGTCAATTGTCAGTCTACGAGCAGTACTTC. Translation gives CASSQLSVYEQYF.

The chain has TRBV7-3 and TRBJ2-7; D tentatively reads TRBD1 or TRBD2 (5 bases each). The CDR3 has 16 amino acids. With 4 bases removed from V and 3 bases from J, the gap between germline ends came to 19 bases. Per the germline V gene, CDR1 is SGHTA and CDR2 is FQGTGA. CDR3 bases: TGTGCCAGCAGCTGGACCCCCGGGACCGAGGACTACGAGCAGTACTTC. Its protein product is CASSWTPGTEDYEQYF.

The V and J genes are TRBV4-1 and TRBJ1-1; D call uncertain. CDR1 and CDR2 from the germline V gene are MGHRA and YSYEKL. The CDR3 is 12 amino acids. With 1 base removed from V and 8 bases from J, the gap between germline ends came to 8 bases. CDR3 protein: CASSQVGREAFF. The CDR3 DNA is TGCGCCAGCAGCCAAGTTGGCAGGGAAGCTTTCTTT.

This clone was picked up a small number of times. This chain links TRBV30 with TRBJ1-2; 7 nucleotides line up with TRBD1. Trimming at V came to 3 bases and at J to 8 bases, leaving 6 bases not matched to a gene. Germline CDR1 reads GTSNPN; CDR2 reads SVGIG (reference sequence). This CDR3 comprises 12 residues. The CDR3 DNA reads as TGTGCCTGGAGGAGCCAGGGGGAGGGCTACACCTTC. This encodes CAWRSQGEGYTF.

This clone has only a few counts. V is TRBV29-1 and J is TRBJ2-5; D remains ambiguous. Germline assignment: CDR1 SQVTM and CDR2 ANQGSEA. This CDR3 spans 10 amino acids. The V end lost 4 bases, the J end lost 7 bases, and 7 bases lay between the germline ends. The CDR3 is CSVGGGTQYF. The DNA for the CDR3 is TGCAGCGTTGGCGGTGGGACCCAGTACTTC.

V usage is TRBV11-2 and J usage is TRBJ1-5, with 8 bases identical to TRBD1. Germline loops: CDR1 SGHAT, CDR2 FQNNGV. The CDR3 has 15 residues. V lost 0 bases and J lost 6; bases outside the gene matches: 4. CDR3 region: CASSLEGTGSQPQHF. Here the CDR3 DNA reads TGTGCCAGCAGCTTAGAGGGGACAGGAAGTCAGCCCCAGCATTTT.

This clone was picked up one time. CDR3 region: CASRRITGYEGEQYF. CDR3 DNA sequence: TGCGCCAGCAGACGCATTACAGGGTATGAAGGCGAGCAGTACTTC. The chain carries TRBV4-1 and TRBJ2-7, with D perhaps TRBD1 (6 bases). Germline-derived CDR1 and CDR2 are MGHRA and YSYEKL. The V and J ends lost 6 bases and 6 bases respectively, with 21 bases between them. This CDR3 is built from 15 residues.

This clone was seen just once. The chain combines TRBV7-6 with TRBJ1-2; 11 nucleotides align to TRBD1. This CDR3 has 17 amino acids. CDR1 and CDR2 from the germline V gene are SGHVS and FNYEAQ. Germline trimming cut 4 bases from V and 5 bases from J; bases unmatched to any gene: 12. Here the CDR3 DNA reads TGTGCCAGCAGCTCTAACGGACAGGGGGCGCAGGGGTATGGCTACACCTTC. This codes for CASSSNGQGAQGYGYTF.

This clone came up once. CDR3 in DNA: TGTGCCAGCAGCCCTGGGACAGGGCCCACCTACAATGAGCAGTTCTTC. Its protein product is CASSPGTGPTYNEQFF. J is TRBJ2-1 and V is TRBV21-1; no check of the table's D call, TRBD1, against the DNA was made. TRBV21-1 is annotated as a pseudogene. CDR3 size: 16 residues.

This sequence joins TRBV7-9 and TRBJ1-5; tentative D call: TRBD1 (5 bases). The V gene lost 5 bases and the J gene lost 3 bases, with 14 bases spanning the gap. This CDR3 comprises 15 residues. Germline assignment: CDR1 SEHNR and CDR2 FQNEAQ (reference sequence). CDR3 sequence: CASSGHVGANQPQHF. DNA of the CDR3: TGTGCCAGCAGCGGTCATGTAGGGGCCAATCAGCCCCAGCATTTT.